This T cell receptor beta chain was sequenced in a study of Ad26.COV2.S vaccination and SARS-CoV-2 variants. The study's findings and limits: Substantial breadth was reported for post-vaccination spike-specific CD8+ and CD4+ T cells.

Concerning this clone: Its antigen is undetermined.

The protocol was immunoSEQ multiplex PCR, while the TCRdb copy is restricted to in-frame clones and leaves out a portion. The data show 350,000 to 500,000 clones, nearly 90% seen once. V lost 6 bases, J lost 3 bases, and 12 bases lay in between. There are 12 residues in the CDR3. Per the germline V gene, CDR1 is SQVTM and CDR2 is ANQGSEA. The treatment: roughly 18 received Ad26.COV2.S at low or high dose, single or two shots; roughly five received placebo; per-sample allocation not given. Sampling took place 63 days after the first vaccine or placebo injection. This TCR was sampled from a person aged 18-65 years who received the Ad26.COV2.S COVID-19 vaccine or a placebo. Specimen: peripheral blood, collected in a trial of Ad26.COV2.S vaccine versus placebo. The chain joins TRBV29-1 to TRBJ2-7; D possibly corresponds to TRBD1 (5 bases). CDR3 protein: CSVGVDSYEQYV. Written as DNA, the CDR3 is TGCAGCGTGGGCGTAGACAGCTACGAGCAGTACGTC.